The clone carrying this T cell receptor beta chain was detected only a few times. Its antigen is not identified. These data belong to a study of beta chain features in type 1 diabetes. The study's findings and limits: The naive, central memory and Treg TCRB repertoires looked more alike in patients than they did in healthy donors. TCRB CDR3s from Type 1 diabetes patients were moderately but significantly shorter in all four CD4+ subsets.

On average, the one heparinised blood draw given by each donor was approximately 120 mL. Sorting produced populations that all topped 95% purity. This CDR3 has 17 amino acids. J lost 7 bases, V lost 3 bases, and 7 bases had no gene match. From germline, CDR1 is KGHSH and CDR2 LQKENI. The investigators reverse transcribed all of the isolated RNA, so they sequenced expressed TCRB transcripts. The data were produced by immunoSEQ multiplex PCR, yet TCRdb's version contains in-frame clones alone and is incomplete. The sample shows just over 450,000 clones, 30% of them seen only once. The clonotype originates from a man aged 18 to 30 in good health. The J gene is TRBJ2-1, the V gene TRBV18; 15 bases line up with TRBD2. The sequenced material came from naive CD4+ T cells from blood. CDR3 in DNA: TGTGCCAGCTCACCCCTCGGGACTAGCGGGAGGATGAATGAGCAGTTCTTC. Translating gives CASSPLGTSGRMNEQFF.